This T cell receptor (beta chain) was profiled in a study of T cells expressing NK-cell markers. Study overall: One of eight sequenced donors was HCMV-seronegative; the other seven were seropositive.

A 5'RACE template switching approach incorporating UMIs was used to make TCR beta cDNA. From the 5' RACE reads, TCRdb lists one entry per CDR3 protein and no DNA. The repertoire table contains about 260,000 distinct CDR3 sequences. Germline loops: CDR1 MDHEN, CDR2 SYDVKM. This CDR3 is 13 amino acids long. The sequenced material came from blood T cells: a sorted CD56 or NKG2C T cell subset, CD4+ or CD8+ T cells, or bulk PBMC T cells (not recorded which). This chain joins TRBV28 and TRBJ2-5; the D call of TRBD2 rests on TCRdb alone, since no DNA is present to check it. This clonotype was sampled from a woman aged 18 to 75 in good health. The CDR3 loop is CASGLAEIETQYF.